The 22 T cell receptor beta chains in this list originate from one sample, sequenced in a study of HIV-infected patients and healthy controls. Alpha and beta constant-region primers primed reverse transcription of approximately 460 ng RNA. Each of the alpha and beta chains got its own library through chain-specific third strand synthesis with indices. TCRdb called the 5' RACE reads again in MiXCR, with one record for every CDR3 protein. Among approximately 14,000 distinct CDR3 sequences listed, roughly a tenth were seen once. The repertoire came from unfractionated whole blood and reflected all unsorted peripheral T cells. Sequencing was done on a sample of blood. The receptors shown here come from an adult in good health.

This clonotype is termed medium-sized. V usage is TRBV20-1 and J usage is TRBJ2-1, with D maybe TRBD1 (5 bases). The germline CDR1 and CDR2 sequences are DFQATT and SNEGSKA (reference sequence). The V and J ends lost 3 bases and 0 bases respectively, with 12 bases between them. The CDR3 sequence is 15 residues long. The CDR3 is CSASRVDSSYNEQFF. As DNA, the CDR3 is TGCAGTGCTAGTCGTGTAGACAGCTCCTACAATGAGCAGTTCTTC.

Relative to its sample, this clonotype is medium-sized. The rearrangement uses TRBV10-3 and TRBJ1-1, with 9 bases identical to TRBD1. CDR3 length: 12 amino acids. V trimming: 11 bases; J trimming: 1 base; junction bases outside the gene matches: 2. The germline CDR1 and CDR2 sequences are ENHRY and SYGVKD. Here the CDR3 reads CAAGQGNTEAFF. The CDR3 DNA reads as TGTGCCGCGGGACAGGGGAACACTGAAGCTTTCTTT.

This clonotype is categorized as medium-sized (0.01 to 0.1%). The V gene is TRBV19, the J gene TRBJ1-6; unclear D gene. Trimming took off 7 bases at V and 2 bases at J, with 12 bases between the two ends. The length of the CDR3 is 15 residues. The V gene's germline CDR1 is LNHDA and CDR2 SQIVND (reference sequence). CDR3 sequence (DNA): TGTGCCAGTATGTGGCGGTTCACCTATAATTCACCCCTCCACTTT. Translating it yields CASMWRFTYNSPLHF. The entire variable domain, with the rest obtained from reference TRBV19 and TRBJ1-6, is as follows: DGGITQSPKYLFRKEGQNVTLSCEQNLNHDAMYWYRQDPGQGLRLIYYSQIVNDFQKGDIAEGYSVSREKKESFPLTVTSAQKNPTAFYLCASMWRFTYNSPLHFGNGTRLTVT.

The sample holds a few counts of this clonotype. The chain joins TRBV29-1 to TRBJ1-2; D gene unclear. The CDR3 has 9 amino acids. Germline-derived CDR1 and CDR2 are SQVTM and ANQGSEA. V lost 3 bases and J 6 bases, leaving 2 bases between the germline ends. CDR3: CSVEDGYTF. The CDR3 DNA is TGCAGCGTTGAGGATGGCTACACCTTC.

This clonotype is termed medium-sized. The chain combines TRBV12-3 or TRBV12-4 with TRBJ2-4; TRBD2 agrees at 8 bases. The CDR3 sequence is 16 residues long. Trimming took 2 bases from V and 0 from J; bases not matched to a gene: 3. CDR3 loop: CASSLSSGVAKNIQYF. CDR3 nucleotides: TGTGCCAGCAGTTTAAGTAGCGGGGTAGCCAAAAACATTCAGTACTTC.

By its share, this clonotype is medium-sized. The chain uses TRBV24-1 and TRBJ2-1; 14 nucleotides line up with TRBD2. Per the germline V gene, CDR1 is KGHDR and CDR2 is SFDVKD. V gave up 0 bases and J gave up 1 base; unmatched junction bases: 13. CDR3 length: 22 residues. The CDR3: CATSDLPNPGLAGAASYNEQFF. As DNA, the CDR3 is TGTGCCACCAGTGATTTGCCCAATCCGGGACTAGCGGGAGCCGCGTCCTACAATGAGCAGTTCTTC.

This clonotype was observed at least ten times. The rearrangement uses TRBV5-1 and TRBJ2-5, with TRBD2 matching 7 bases. Germline V CDR1 and CDR2: SGHRS, YFSETQ. J was trimmed by 6 bases and V by 7 bases; bases with no gene match: 6. CDR3 size: 12 residues. The CDR3 here is CASARGGQTQYF. The CDR3, as DNA: TGCGCCAGCGCGAGGGGAGGGCAGACCCAGTACTTC.

This clonotype was picked up many times. The chain carries TRBV5-1 and TRBJ2-1; either TRBD1 or TRBD2 may fit D (5 bases each). The length of the CDR3 is 16 residues. Germline V gene sequence: CDR1 SGHRS, CDR2 YFSETQ. V lost 4 bases and J 6 bases, leaving 20 bases between the germline ends. The CDR3, as DNA: TGCGCCAGCAGCGCCACCCCCGGGACCATACCCAATGAGCAGTTCTTC. The encoded protein is CASSATPGTIPNEQFF. Complete variable domain (other parts from reference TRBV5-1 and TRBJ2-1): KAGVTQTPRYLIKTRGQQVTLSCSPISGHRSVSWYQQTPGQGLQFLFEYFSETQRNKGNFPGRFSGRQFSNSRSEMNVSTLELGDSALYLCASSATPGTIPNEQFFGPGTRLTVL.

This clonotype has at least ten counts. The chain couples TRBV7-2 to TRBJ2-3; tentatively, D is TRBD1 (5 bases). V was cut by 5 bases and J by 1 base, with 13 bases left in between. This CDR3 region has 15 residues. Germline CDR1 SGHTA, CDR2 FQGNSA. CDR3 amino acids: CASSVIGAGTDTQYF. The CDR3 coding sequence is TGTGCCAGCAGCGTCATAGGGGCTGGCACAGATACGCAGTATTTT.

This clonotype was seen a handful of times. V is TRBV27 and J is TRBJ2-7; 8 bases are shared with TRBD1. V lost 5 bases, J lost 0 bases, and 9 bases stayed unmatched. The germline gives CDR1 MNHEY, CDR2 SMNVEV (reference sequence). This CDR3 has 16 amino acids. In DNA form, the CDR3 reads TGTGCCAGCAGTCCCTCCCCGGGACAGGTCTCCTACGAGCAGTACTTC. It specifies CASSPSPGQVSYEQYF.

The chain joins TRBV19 to TRBJ2-1; D is undetermined. Trimming left V 2 bases short and J 4 bases short, with 18 bases between. Per germline, CDR1 LNHDA and CDR2 SQIVND (reference sequence). The length of the CDR3 is 17 residues. The CDR3, as DNA: TGTGCCAGTAGTATAAGCTTTTTGGATAGGGCATACAATGAGCAGTTCTTC. Translated, it gives CASSISFLDRAYNEQFF.

This clonotype occurred many times. The chain has TRBV18 and TRBJ1-3; D gene ambiguous. CDR1 and CDR2 from the germline V gene are KGHSH and LQKENI. This CDR3 comprises 16 residues. With 0 bases removed from V and 0 bases from J, the gap between germline ends came to 9 bases. CDR3 nucleotide sequence: TGTGCCAGCTCACCACCGCTGGGAAGCTCTGGAAACACCATATATTTT. Translating it yields CASSPPLGSSGNTIYF.

This clonotype was recorded a few times. The V gene is TRBV4-3, the J gene TRBJ2-5; perhaps TRBD1 as D (5 bases). In germline, CDR1 is LGHNA, CDR2 YSLEER. CDR3 length equals 16 residues. V was cut by 0 bases and J by 1 base, with 12 bases left in between. This CDR3 is CASSQDWSGAQETQYF. CDR3 in DNA: TGCGCCAGCAGCCAAGATTGGAGTGGGGCCCAAGAGACCCAGTACTTC.

This clonotype is medium-sized. The chain has TRBV7-2 and TRBJ1-1, with TRBD1 matching over 9 bases. Germline CDR1 is SGHTA and CDR2 is FQGNSA. This CDR3 contains 16 residues. The V gene end was trimmed by 5 bases and the J gene end by 0 bases; junction bases not matched to a gene: 7. This CDR3 is CASSLMGQGLNTEAFF. In nucleotides, the CDR3 is TGTGCCAGCAGCCTAATGGGACAGGGCTTGAACACTGAAGCTTTCTTT.

CDR3 in DNA: TGCAGTGCGACTATGGTTGAATTGCGGGGTTCCACCATATATTTT. Translating it yields CSATMVELRGSTIYF. This sequence joins TRBV20-1 and TRBJ1-3; D ambiguous. CDR3 length equals 15 residues. V dropped 6 bases and J dropped 9 bases, with 24 bases sitting between them. Germline CDR1 reads DFQATT; CDR2 reads SNEGSKA (reference sequence).

This clonotype was counted many times. J is TRBJ2-6 and V is TRBV6-2 or TRBV6-3; either TRBD1 or TRBD2 may supply D (5 bases each). Germline V lookup: CDR1 MNHEY, CDR2 SVGEGT. This CDR3 spans 13 amino acids. Trimming left V 10 bases short and J 4 bases short, with 11 bases between. CDR3 in amino acids: CATEGTGANVLTF. CDR3 in DNA: TGTGCCACCGAGGGGACCGGGGCCAACGTCCTGACTTTC.

Judged by abundance, this clonotype is medium-sized. The chain uses TRBV7-2 and TRBJ2-1; no reliable D call. CDR3 length: 13 residues. Trimming left V 2 bases short and J 5 bases short, with 7 bases between. The germline V gene encodes CDR1 SGHTA and CDR2 FQGNSA. CDR3 in amino acids: CASSLSPNNEQFF. The CDR3 nucleotides read TGTGCCAGCAGCTTATCCCCAAACAATGAGCAGTTCTTC.

In its sample, this clonotype was seen many times. The rearrangement uses TRBV6-2 or TRBV6-3 and TRBJ2-1; no reliable D call. CDR1 MNHEY and CDR2 SVGEGT come from the germline V gene. Trimming removed 4 bases at V and 6 bases at J, with 13 bases between. This CDR3 comprises 14 residues. CDR3 amino acids: CASSSLSRANEQFF. The CDR3 nucleotides read TGTGCCAGCAGTTCATTATCCAGAGCCAATGAGCAGTTCTTC.

Sample share makes this clonotype medium-sized. The chain joins TRBV7-9 to TRBJ1-1; D not resolved. Germline lookup yields CDR1 SEHNR and CDR2 FQNEAQ (reference sequence). CDR3 length equals 17 residues. The V and J ends lost 1 base and 3 bases respectively, with 18 bases between them. This chain's CDR3 is CASSLGRGGSGDTEAFF. CDR3 DNA sequence: TGTGCCAGCAGCTTAGGTCGGGGAGGATCGGGTGACACTGAAGCTTTCTTT.

By sample share, this clonotype is medium-sized. The chain employs TRBV6-2 or TRBV6-3 and TRBJ2-3, with 7 bases that match TRBD1. V shed 6 bases, J shed 2 bases, and the junction held 8 bases outside the gene matches. This CDR3 is built from 15 residues. CDR1 is MNHEY, CDR2 SVGEGT, per germline. The CDR3 loop reads CASSRGTVTTDTQYF. Here the CDR3 DNA reads TGTGCCAGCAGCCGTGGGACAGTAACCACAGATACGCAGTATTTT.

The DNA for the CDR3 is TGTGCCAGCTTAGGGTTTAAGGACACTGAAGCTTTCTTT. It codes for CASLGFKDTEAFF. The chain combines TRBV7-2 with TRBJ1-1; D uncertain. Trimming left V 8 bases short and J 3 bases short, with 13 bases between. Germline V gene data show CDR1 as SGHTA and CDR2 as FQGNSA. This CDR3 has 13 amino acids.

This clonotype has just a few counts. V and J are TRBV6-5 and TRBJ2-7; D could derive from TRBD1 or TRBD2 (6 bases each). The CDR3 is 16 amino acids. The germline V gene has CDR1 MNHEY and CDR2 SVGAGI. V lost 4 bases and J 6 bases, leaving 22 bases between the germline ends. The CDR3 DNA is TGTGCCAGCAGTTTTGGAACAGGGAGGATTTTGTCCGAGCAGTACTTC. Residues: CASSFGTGRILSEQYF.